This TCR beta chain was recorded in a study of neurological immune-mediated disorders. Findings of the study overall: Private repertoires in all groups were suggested by the absence of shared CDR3 amino acid sequences among expanded clones across subjects. Falling below healthy controls, multiple sclerosis showed the least TCR clonal expansion, while HTLV-1-associated myelopathy showed the most.

Concerning this clonotype itself: Its antigen remains unidentified.

Synthesis of cDNA was performed by 5'RACE using 10-nucleotide random UMIs. Each CDR3 protein is one row after TCRdb ran MiXCR on the 5' RACE reads. Here the sample spans about 30,000 distinct CDR3 sequences, 15% being singletons. Among the participants, healthy controls were blood bank volunteers in Maryland, USA. This sequence was found in a man in his 70s in good health. Material: PBMCs.

Written as DNA, the CDR3 is TGTGCCAGCAGGACGACAGGGGGTCCCAAAAACATTCAGTACTTC. Its protein product is CASRTTGGPKNIQYF. V usage is TRBV28 and J usage is TRBJ2-4; 9 nucleotides agree with TRBD1. The V gene's germline CDR1 is MDHEN and CDR2 SYDVKM. Losses at the gene ends were 6 bases for V and 2 bases for J; bases not matched to a gene: 5. The length of the CDR3 is 15 residues.